This T cell receptor (beta chain) was observed in a study of cytomegalovirus exposure and HLA in healthy donors. At sampling all donors were nominally healthy, likely with unrecorded immune exposures. Overall study findings and caveats: According to the study, roughly 180 TCR beta chains were cytomegalovirus-associated. Later analysis reportedly placed an Asian-associated ancestry cluster below the roughly 700-donor mean in N-insertions. Roughly uniform sequencing depth across donors was assumed, possibly incorrectly.

This PCR relied on a set of 60 Vbeta primers and 13 Jbeta primers. Assay: immunoSEQ multiplex PCR; the TCRdb copy retains only in-frame clones and omits some. Of 90,000 to 130,000 clones listed, less than 85% were seen once; the top ten hold about an eighth. Points on this clone: Its antigen is unknown.

CDR3 size: 15 residues. CDR1 and CDR2 from the germline V gene are GTSNPN and SVGIG (reference sequence). The trim removed 4 bases at V and 8 bases at J, leaving 12 bases unmatched. The specimen sequenced was PBMCs. J is TRBJ1-4 and V is TRBV30; TRBD1 matches at 8 bases. This receptor was obtained from a young man in good health and CMV-seropositive. CDR3 amino acids: CAWNQGALVSEKLFF. For the CDR3, the DNA is TGTGCCTGGAACCAGGGGGCTCTCGTCTCGGAAAAACTGTTTTTT.